This TCR beta chain comes out of a study of blood T cell repertoires in COVID-19. Methods used by the authors: Reference gene primer amplification gave nucleated cell count estimates. Some clones are missing from TCRdb's copy, which holds only in-frame ones; the method was immunoSEQ multiplex PCR. V, J and clone size derive from that table, while D and trimming were established from the DNA sequence. The data show roughly 170,000 clones, more than 75% seen once. Germline CDR1 is SGHNT and CDR2 is YYREEE (reference sequence). V was cut by 7 bases and J by 7 bases, with 14 bases left in between. The CDR3 contains 12 residues.

The material sequenced was peripheral blood. The clonotype was recovered from a woman between 50 and 59 years old with COVID-19, enrolled during active disease. The V call is TRBV5-4, the J call TRBJ1-2; a weak D match, TRBD1 (5 bases). For the CDR3, the DNA is TGTGCCAGCTCCCAGGGAAGATTTGGCTACACCTTC. As protein: CASSQGRFGYTF.